The 9 T cell receptor beta chains reported below all come from one sample, sequenced in a study of response to subunit inactivated influenza vaccine. TCRdb itself ran the RT-PCR reads through MiXCR, one entry per CDR3 protein. The top ten hold roughly a tenth of the sample, which has about 780,000 distinct CDR3 sequences, approximately 18% seen once. Sequencing used PBMCs from blood, obtained around 5 days after vaccination. Receptors originate from a middle-aged man who received an inactivated influenza vaccine.

This clonotype has just a few counts. The CDR3 sequence is CASSREQGAVRTGELFF. In nucleotides, the CDR3 is TGCGCCAGCAGCCGAGAACAGGGGGCGGTGAGAACCGGGGAGCTGTTTTTT. This chain uses TRBV4-3 with TRBJ2-2, with TRBD1 matching over 9 bases. The CDR3 is 17 amino acids. With 4 bases clipped from V and 5 bases from J, the junction kept 11 bases outside the gene matches. In germline, CDR1 is LGHNA, CDR2 YSLEER.

The chain recombines TRBV11-2 with TRBJ2-5; maybe TRBD1 (7 bases). In germline, CDR1 is SGHAT, CDR2 FQNNGV. Deletions cut 0 bases from V and 0 bases from J, with 11 bases between. This CDR3 contains 16 residues. In DNA, the CDR3 is TGTGCCAGCAGCTTAGAGGCAGGGGGGTACCAAGAGACCCAGTACTTC. This sequence encodes CASSLEAGGYQETQYF.

The rearrangement uses TRBV5-4 and TRBJ1-2; D gene ambiguous. Trimming left V 1 base short and J 6 bases short, with 13 bases between. The germline V gene encodes CDR1 SGHNT and CDR2 YYREEE (reference sequence). This CDR3 contains 14 residues. CDR3 in amino acids: CASSLQVPVNGYTF. CDR3 sequence (DNA): TGTGCCAGCAGCTTGCAAGTACCCGTGAATGGCTACACCTTC.

This clonotype turned up a few times. This CDR3 reads CASSRGFAGGQETQYF. In nucleotides, the CDR3 is TGTGCCAGCAGCCGAGGCTTTGCGGGGGGTCAAGAGACCCAGTACTTC. The chain couples TRBV7-2 to TRBJ2-5, with 8 positions matching TRBD2. The germline V gene has CDR1 SGHTA and CDR2 FQGNSA. Trimming took 5 bases from V and 2 from J; bases not matched to a gene: 10. The CDR3 covers 16 residues.

The chain is built from TRBV24-1 and TRBJ1-1; D gene uncertain. The V gene's germline CDR1 is KGHDR and CDR2 SFDVKD. V lost 0 bases and J lost 1, with 5 bases in between. CDR3 size: 14 residues. The CDR3: CATSDLEENTEAFF. The CDR3 DNA follows: TGTGCCACCAGTGATTTGGAGGAGAACACTGAAGCTTTCTTT.

This chain uses TRBV10-1 with TRBJ2-5; 9 nucleotides match TRBD1. The CDR3 runs to 15 residues. V shed 5 bases, J shed 5 bases, and the junction held 9 bases outside the gene matches. CDR1 is WNHNN, CDR2 SYGVQD, per germline (reference sequence). Written as DNA, the CDR3 is TGCGCCAGCAGTACGGGACAGGGAGTTAAGGAGACCCAGTACTTC. It is translated as CASSTGQGVKETQYF.

The rearrangement joins TRBV2 to TRBJ1-5; D is possibly TRBD1 (6 bases). Germline CDR1 SNHLY, CDR2 FYNNEI. The CDR3 runs 15 residues. Trimming took off 6 bases at V and 2 bases at J, with 14 bases between the two ends. The CDR3: CASRDRTEGNQPQHF. In DNA form, the CDR3 reads TGTGCCAGCAGGGACCGGACAGAAGGCAATCAGCCCCAGCATTTT. The entire variable domain, with the rest obtained from reference TRBV2 and TRBJ1-5, is as follows: EPEVTQTPSHQVTQMGQEVILRCVPISNHLYFYWYRQILGQKVEFLVSFYNNEISEKSEIFDDQFSVERPDGSNFTLKIRSTKLEDSAMYFCASRDRTEGNQPQHFGDGTRLSIL.

This clonotype was observed a handful of times. The chain carries TRBV16 and TRBJ1-1; D gene ambiguous. This CDR3 spans 14 amino acids. The V gene lost 2 bases and the J gene lost 4 bases, with 11 bases spanning the gap. Germline V gives CDR1 KGHSY, CDR2 FQNENV. The CDR3 reads CASSQTPRGTEAFF. CDR3 coding DNA: TGTGCCAGCAGCCAAACTCCCCGCGGCACTGAAGCTTTCTTT. Full variable domain (outside the CDR3, taken from reference TRBV16 and TRBJ1-1): GEEVAQTPKHLVRGEGQKAKLYCAPIKGHSYVFWYQQVLKNEFKFLISFQNENVFDETGMPKERFSAKCLPNSPCSLEIQATKLEDSAVYFCASSQTPRGTEAFFGQGTRLTVV.

This clonotype has a handful of counts. The chain has TRBV4-3 and TRBJ2-7, with a tentative D call TRBD1 (6 bases). V shed 2 bases and J shed 4 bases, with 12 bases lying between them. Germline loops: CDR1 LGHNA, CDR2 YSLEER. CDR3 length: 14 residues. The CDR3 DNA sequence: TGCGCCAGCAGCCAACTTCAGGGGAAGTACGAGCAGTACTTC. Protein: CASSQLQGKYEQYF.